A selection of T cell receptor beta chains follows, all from one sample in a study of cytomegalovirus exposure and HLA in healthy donors. The protocol was immunoSEQ multiplex PCR, while the TCRdb copy is restricted to in-frame clones and leaves out a portion. The sample lists around 63,000 clones, around four fifths occurring once. The material sequenced was PBMCs. The receptors shown here come from a woman aged 25 to 45 in good health and CMV-seronegative. The CDR3 runs from the conserved cysteine through the conserved F or W. The D gene is left open where the match is weak. Not every row has a clone size; where given, it reads once, few, many or a size class.

j_call,clone_size,v_call,d_call,cdr3_aa,cdr3_nt
TRBJ1-1,NA,TRBV7-9,NA,CASSPSGQLFTEAFF,TGTGCCAGCAGCCCTTCAGGACAGCTCTTCACTGAAGCTTTCTTT
TRBJ2-1,NA,TRBV10-3,NA,CAISAVSDEQFF,TGTGCCATCAGTGCAGTTAGCGATGAGCAGTTCTTC
TRBJ1-3,NA,TRBV5-1,NA,CASSLSGVVSGNTIYF,TGCGCCAGCAGCTTGTCGGGGGTTGTCTCTGGAAACACCATATATTTT
TRBJ2-5,NA,TRBV6-6,NA,CASSSQAETQYF,TGTGCCAGCAGCTCCCAGGCGGAGACCCAGTACTTC
TRBJ2-3,NA,TRBV7-9,NA,CASSSTGTDTQYF,TGTGCCAGCAGCTCAACGGGCACAGATACGCAGTATTTT
TRBJ2-5,NA,TRBV5-8,TRBD1,CASSLWETGGPQETQYF,TGTGCCAGCAGCTTATGGGAGACAGGGGGTCCCCAAGAGACCCAGTACTTC
TRBJ2-7,NA,TRBV19,TRBD1,CASRDTWTGGVYEQYF,TGTGCCAGTAGGGACACCTGGACAGGGGGTGTCTACGAGCAGTACTTC
TRBJ2-2,NA,TRBV7-3,NA,CASSSKFGELFF,TGTGCCAGCAGCTCCAAATTCGGGGAGCTGTTTTTT
TRBJ1-5,NA,TRBV5-1,TRBD1,CASSLEGTGVGRPQHF,TGCGCCAGCAGCTTGGAAGGGACAGGGGTGGGCCGGCCCCAGCATTTT
TRBJ2-4,NA,TRBV11-2,TRBD1,CASSLAHHRGAKNIQYF,TGTGCCAGCAGCTTAGCCCACCACAGGGGAGCCAAAAACATTCAGTACTTC
TRBJ2-5,NA,TRBV11-2,TRBD1,CASSSTGQGTFLGTKTQYF,TGTGCCAGCAGCTCAACGGGACAGGGGACGTTTTTGGGGACGAAGACCCAGTACTTC
TRBJ1-1,NA,TRBV19,NA,CASSIGRLVNTEAFF,TGTGCCAGTAGTATAGGGAGGCTGGTGAACACTGAAGCTTTCTTT
TRBJ1-2,few,TRBV7-6,NA,CASGIQPNYGYTF,TGTGCCAGCGGAATACAGCCCAACTATGGCTACACCTTC
TRBJ1-1,NA,TRBV30,NA,CAWKNFEAFF,TGTGCCTGGAAAAACTTTGAAGCTTTCTTT
TRBJ2-5,few,TRBV27,TRBD1,CASSRTGVRETQYF,TGTGCCAGCAGCCGGACAGGGGTGCGAGAGACCCAGTACTTC
TRBJ2-2,NA,TRBV6-5,TRBD1,CASNRDRGDTGELFF,TGTGCCAGCAACCGAGACAGGGGAGACACCGGGGAGCTGTTTTTT
TRBJ1-4,NA,TRBV9,TRBD1,CASSVEGQGGEKLFF,TGTGCCAGCAGCGTAGAGGGACAGGGGGGTGAAAAACTGTTTTTT
TRBJ2-5,NA,TRBV6-1,TRBD1,CASRTGTAVETQYF,TGTGCCAGCCGAACCGGGACAGCCGTAGAGACCCAGTACTTC
TRBJ2-1,NA,TRBV9,TRBD2,CASSVATSEQLYNEQFF,TGTGCCAGCAGCGTAGCTACTAGCGAGCAACTCTACAATGAGCAGTTCTTC
TRBJ2-5,NA,TRBV6-4,NA,CASRQRRLRETQYF,TGTGCCAGCAGACAAAGGAGGCTGCGGGAGACCCAGTACTTC
TRBJ2-7,NA,TRBV7-2,NA,CASSQGWEQYF,TGTGCCAGCAGCCAGGGATGGGAGCAGTACTTC
TRBJ2-3,NA,TRBV9,NA,CASSVGNTDTQYF,TGTGCCAGCAGCGTAGGTAACACAGATACGCAGTATTTT
TRBJ2-3,NA,TRBV18,NA,CASSPVAASTDTQYF,TGTGCCAGCTCACCCGTAGCGGCTAGCACAGATACGCAGTATTTT
TRBJ2-1,few,TRBV6-1,TRBD2,CASSATSGGAIEQFF,TGTGCCAGCAGTGCGACTAGCGGGGGGGCTATTGAGCAGTTCTTC
TRBJ1-2,NA,TRBV6-5,NA,CAAVTSQGGGYTF,TGTGCAGCAGTTACTTCCCAGGGTGGGGGCTACACCTTC
TRBJ2-2,once,TRBV29-1,TRBD1,CSVSRDSTGELFF,TGCAGCGTGTCCCGGGACAGCACCGGGGAGCTGTTTTTT
TRBJ2-2,NA,TRBV4-2,TRBD2,CASSQSLADTGELFF,TGTGCCAGCAGCCAAAGTCTAGCGGATACCGGGGAGCTGTTTTTT
TRBJ2-3,NA,TRBV29-1,NA,CSVRDLRTDTQYF,TGCAGCGTTCGGGACTTACGCACAGATACGCAGTATTTT
TRBJ2-3,few,TRBV4-1,TRBD1,CASSQDGTGDDTQYF,TGCGCCAGCAGCCAAGACGGGACAGGGGACGATACGCAGTATTTT
TRBJ1-6,NA,TRBV7-8,TRBD1,CASSGGTDVTLHF,TGTGCCAGCAGCGGCGGGACAGATGTAACCCTCCACTTT
TRBJ1-2,NA,TRBV5-6,NA,CASSSDKPNYGYTF,TGTGCCAGCAGCTCCGACAAACCTAACTATGGCTACACCTTC
TRBJ1-1,NA,TRBV5-7,TRBD1,CASSHRGPRRDTEAFF,TGTGCCAGCAGCCACAGGGGACCTCGCAGAGACACTGAAGCTTTCTTT